This record covers a single T cell receptor beta chain. The data are from a study of blood T cell repertoires in COVID-19. Study details: The United States, Italy and Spain were the sources of the acute and convalescent COVID-19 samples. The cDNA or gDNA used as material had been derived from T cells, B-cell-depleted T cells, or PBMCs.

Authors' analysis steps: Reference gene primers were amplified, and this amplification served to estimate nucleated cell counts. Here immunoSEQ multiplex PCR was the method, and the copy in TCRdb shows in-frame clones only, minus some. The V and J calls and clone size were taken over from that table, and D and trimming were inferred from the DNA. The sample has about 55,000 clones, roughly 88% seen once. V dropped 3 bases and J dropped 7 bases, with 12 bases sitting between them. The CDR3 has 13 amino acids. The specimen was peripheral blood. The chain has TRBV12-3 or TRBV12-4 and TRBJ1-2; D may be TRBD1 (6 bases). The sequence came from a woman at least 80 years old with acute or convalescent COVID-19. Written as DNA, the CDR3 is TGTGCCAGCAGTTTTTTAGGGGGAGTTGGCTACACCTTC. This codes for CASSFLGGVGYTF.